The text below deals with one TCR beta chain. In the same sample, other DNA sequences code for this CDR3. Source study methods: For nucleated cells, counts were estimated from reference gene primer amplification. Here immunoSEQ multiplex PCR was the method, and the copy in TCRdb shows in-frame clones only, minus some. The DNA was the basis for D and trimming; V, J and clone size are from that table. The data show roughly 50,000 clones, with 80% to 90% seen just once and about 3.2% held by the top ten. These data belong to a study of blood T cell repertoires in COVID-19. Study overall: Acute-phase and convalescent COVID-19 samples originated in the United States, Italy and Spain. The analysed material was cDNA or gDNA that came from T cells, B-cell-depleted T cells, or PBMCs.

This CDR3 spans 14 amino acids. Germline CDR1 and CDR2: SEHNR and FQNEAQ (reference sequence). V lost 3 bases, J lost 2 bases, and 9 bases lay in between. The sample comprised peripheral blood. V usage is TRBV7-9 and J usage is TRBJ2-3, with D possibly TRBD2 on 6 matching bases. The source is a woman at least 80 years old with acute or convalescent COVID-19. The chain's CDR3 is CASSFSGSTDTQYF. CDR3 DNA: TGTGCCAGCAGCTTTAGCGGCTCCACAGATACGCAGTATTTT.